This T cell receptor (beta chain) was recovered during a study of blood T cell repertoires in COVID-19. Across the whole study: Acute and convalescent COVID-19 samples came from the United States, Italy and Spain. Sample material is recorded as cDNA or gDNA derived from T cells, B-cell-depleted T cells, or PBMCs.

A single count supports this clone. Germline V gene lookup returns CDR1 DFQATT and CDR2 SNEGSKA (reference sequence). V gave up 5 bases and J gave up 7 bases, with 11 bases separating them. This CDR3 comprises 11 residues. In the source study's methods: The authors estimated nucleated cell counts from reference gene primer amplification. The table came from immunoSEQ multiplex PCR; TCRdb's copy has only in-frame clones and leaves some out. V, J and clone size derive from that table, while D and trimming were established from the DNA sequence. The sample contains 60,000 to 90,000 clones, about 85% of which appear only once.

The sample comprised peripheral blood. This receptor was identified in a man between 60 and 75 years old with active or convalescent COVID-19. This chain connects TRBV20-1 to TRBJ1-1; no definite D call. In nucleotides, the CDR3 is TGCAGTGCTTGGGGAGGAGTTGAAGCTTTCTTT. Translated, it gives CSAWGGVEAFF.